This TCR beta chain was sequenced during a study of a mutant IDH1 vaccine in newly diagnosed glioma. Study summary: In weeks 1, 3, 5, 7, 11, 15, 19 and 23, patients were vaccinated.

About this clone: Its cognate antigen is unknown.

CDR3 length: 16 residues. In germline, CDR1 is KGHSY, CDR2 FQNENV. V lost 2 bases, J lost 1 base, and 13 bases lay in between. Time point here: week 23, last vaccination. Vaccine doses each comprised 300 ug of mutant IDH1 20-mer peptide, with topical imiquimod. TCRdb keeps only in-frame clones here, not all; method: immunoSEQ multiplex PCR. The sample lists approximately 39,000 clones; 75% to 85% were seen once. This chain links TRBV16 with TRBJ2-3; possibly TRBD2 for D (6 bases). The receptor comes from a man aged 40-50 years with glioma. This specimen consisted of PBMCs, obtained from a glioma patient whose treatment included an IDH1 peptide vaccine. CDR3: CASSQLAGSGTDTQYF. The CDR3 DNA is TGTGCCAGCAGCCAACTGGCGGGGTCCGGCACAGATACGCAGTATTTT.